Listed here are 31 T cell receptor beta chains from one sample, sequenced in a study of cytomegalovirus exposure and HLA in healthy donors. Clones were sequenced by immunoSEQ multiplex PCR, and TCRdb holds only the in-frame ones, with some missing. The sample lists over 250,000 clones, about 85% occurring once. The sample was PBMCs. All receptors come from a woman in her 30s in good health and CMV-seropositive.

This sequence joins TRBV6-5 and TRBJ1-5; no clear D. V lost 5 bases, J lost 5 bases, and 10 bases lay in between. Germline CDR1 reads MNHEY; CDR2 reads SVGAGI. The length of the CDR3 is 13 residues. CDR3 in DNA: TGTGCCAGCAGTATTTCTGCTTATCAGCCCCAGCATTTT. Translating gives CASSISAYQPQHF.

The chain employs TRBV7-3 and TRBJ2-3, with TRBD2 identical over 8 bases. Unmatched junction bases numbered 2, after V lost 2 bases and J lost 1 base. The CDR3 runs 15 residues. Germline-derived CDR1 and CDR2 are SGHTA and FQGTGA. For the CDR3, the DNA is TGTGCCAGCAGCTTAGTGGGACTAGGCACAGATACGCAGTATTTT. Translating it yields CASSLVGLGTDTQYF.

The chain carries TRBV13 and TRBJ2-5, with 9 bases that match TRBD2. V shed 8 bases, J shed 5 bases, and the junction held 9 bases outside the gene matches. Germline assignment: CDR1 PRHDT and CDR2 FYEKMQ (reference sequence). The CDR3 runs 14 residues. Here the CDR3 DNA reads TGTGCCAGCTGCCGCGGGAGGGCCGGGGAGACCCAGTACTTC. Its protein is CASCRGRAGETQYF.

V is TRBV11-3 and J is TRBJ2-1, with a weak D call TRBD2 (5 bases). Germline V gives CDR1 SGHNT, CDR2 YENEEA. V dropped 2 bases and J dropped 9 bases, with 11 bases sitting between them. This CDR3 spans 13 amino acids. CDR3 residues: CASSLSVGGEQFF. CDR3 coding DNA: TGTGCCAGCAGCTTATCGGTAGGAGGTGAGCAGTTCTTC.

This clone occurred once. This CDR3 is CASSPPFGQAGYEQYF. CDR3 nucleotide sequence: TGCGCCAGCAGCCCTCCCTTTGGACAGGCGGGCTACGAGCAGTACTTC. This rearrangement joins TRBV4-3 to TRBJ2-7; 7 bases line up with TRBD1. There are 16 residues in the CDR3. Trimming took 4 bases from V and 3 from J; bases not matched to a gene: 12. In germline, CDR1 is LGHNA, CDR2 YSLEER.

As regards this clone: Other DNA sequences from this sample encode an identical CDR3 as well. This rearrangement joins TRBV5-4 to TRBJ2-2; D possibly corresponds to TRBD2 (5 bases). The germline V and J ends were trimmed by 2 bases and 5 bases, with 7 bases remaining between them. The CDR3 runs 13 residues. Germline V lookup: CDR1 SGHNT, CDR2 YYREEE (reference sequence). In DNA, the CDR3 is TGTGCCAGCAGCTTTCGGGGTACCGGGGAGCTGTTTTTT. Protein sequence: CASSFRGTGELFF.

The V call is TRBV11-2, the J call TRBJ2-3; D is unresolved. The germline V gene encodes CDR1 SGHAT and CDR2 FQNNGV. This CDR3 region has 13 residues. Between the trimmed V and J ends, which lost 4 bases and 2 bases, there was a span of 7 bases. The CDR3 spells CASSWAPTDTQYF. The DNA of the CDR3 is TGTGCCAGCAGCTGGGCTCCCACAGATACGCAGTATTTT.

V is TRBV9 and J is TRBJ2-5, with 13 bases lining up with TRBD2. Germline CDR1 is SGDLS and CDR2 is YYNGEE. This CDR3 has 16 amino acids. With 4 bases clipped from V and 7 bases from J, the junction kept 10 bases outside the gene matches. CDR3 nucleotide sequence: TGTGCCAGCAGCAAAACTAGCGGGGGGGCCGCCGGGACCCAGTACTTC. Residues: CASSKTSGGAAGTQYF. The whole variable domain, filled in from reference TRBV9 and TRBJ2-5, reads DSGVTQTPKHLITATGQRVTLRCSPRSGDLSVYWYQQSLDQGLQFLIQYYNGEERAKGNILERFSAQQFPDLHSELNLSSLELGDSALYFCASSKTSGGAAGTQYFGPGTRLLVL.

This sequence joins TRBV5-4 and TRBJ1-4, with D tentatively TRBD1 (6 bases). Looked up from germline, CDR1 is SGHNT and CDR2 is YYREEE (reference sequence). V was clipped by 4 bases and J by 7 bases, with 17 bases between them. The CDR3 runs 15 residues. CDR3 bases: TGTGCCAGCAGCCAACAGGGAGGTGGTGGTGAAAAACTGTTTTTT. It yields the protein CASSQQGGGGEKLFF.

The genes are TRBV18 and TRBJ2-7; no reliable D call. V lost 0 bases and J lost 3, with 6 bases in between. CDR3 size: 13 residues. Germline V gene sequence: CDR1 KGHSH, CDR2 LQKENI. The CDR3 DNA follows: TGTGCCAGCTCACCACCAGAAGGCTACGAGCAGTACTTC. Encoded protein: CASSPPEGYEQYF. Full variable domain (rest looked up from reference TRBV18 and TRBJ2-7): NAGVMQNPRHLVRRRGQEARLRCSPMKGHSHVYWYRQLPEEGLKFMVYLQKENIIDESGMPKERFSAEFPKEGPSILRIQQVVRGDSAAYFCASSPPEGYEQYFGPGTRLTVT.

This chain connects TRBV7-9 to TRBJ1-2; 10 bases line up with TRBD1. V gave up 4 bases and J gave up 0 bases; unmatched junction bases: 5. Germline V gives CDR1 SEHNR, CDR2 FQNEAQ (reference sequence). This CDR3 region has 16 residues. CDR3 loop: CASSSDRGGANYGYTF. CDR3 nucleotide sequence: TGTGCCAGCAGCTCGGACAGGGGGGGAGCTAACTATGGCTACACCTTC.

J is TRBJ2-1 and V is TRBV4-1; 7 bases map to TRBD2. CDR1 and CDR2 (germline): MGHRA, YSYEKL. This CDR3 is 14 amino acids long. The J segment lost 5 bases and the V segment lost 7 bases, leaving 8 bases of the junction unmatched. CDR3 loop: CASTSVGGNNEQFF. As DNA, the CDR3 is TGCGCCAGCACATCAGTGGGGGGGAACAATGAGCAGTTCTTC.

V and J are TRBV28 and TRBJ1-2; D possibly corresponds to TRBD1 (5 bases). V was trimmed by 2 bases and J by 4 bases, leaving 5 bases between them. Germline V gives CDR1 MDHEN, CDR2 SYDVKM. The CDR3 runs 12 residues. In DNA, the CDR3 is TGTGCCAGCAGTTTAGGGGCCTATGGCTACACCTTC. It is translated as CASSLGAYGYTF.

This rearrangement joins TRBV7-3 to TRBJ2-1, with D unclear. Germline CDR1 and CDR2: SGHTA and FQGTGA. This CDR3 contains 16 residues. V lost 2 bases to trimming and J lost 8 bases, with 19 bases between them. This CDR3 reads CASSLLGVGDVDEQFF. The CDR3 bases are TGTGCCAGCAGCTTACTTGGTGTTGGGGATGTCGATGAGCAGTTCTTC.

On this clone itself: Other nucleotide sequences from this sample produce the same CDR3. The V gene is TRBV27, the J gene TRBJ2-7, with D possibly matching TRBD1 (6 bases). The CDR3 has 14 residues. V lost 3 bases to trimming and J lost 0 bases, with 9 bases between them. CDR1 is MNHEY, CDR2 SMNVEV, per germline (reference sequence). In nucleotides, the CDR3 is TGTGCCAGCAGTTTGACAGGATACTCCTACGAGCAGTACTTC. Translating gives CASSLTGYSYEQYF.

This chain links TRBV27 with TRBJ2-5; TRBD2 aligns across 7 bases. The CDR3 sequence is 14 residues long. In germline, CDR1 is MNHEY, CDR2 SMNVEV (reference sequence). V was pared by 0 bases and J by 5 bases, with 3 bases of the junction left unmatched. In nucleotides, the CDR3 is TGTGCCAGCAGTTTATCACTCGGGGGGGAGACCCAGTACTTC. It encodes CASSLSLGGETQYF.

The rearrangement uses TRBV7-9 and TRBJ2-7; maybe TRBD1 (7 bases). Germline CDR1 and CDR2: SEHNR and FQNEAQ (reference sequence). With 5 bases removed from V and 0 bases from J, the gap between germline ends came to 23 bases. The CDR3 length is 18 residues. The CDR3 region is CASSRLGIRRDSSYEQYF. The CDR3 DNA is TGTGCCAGCAGCCGTTTAGGCATCCGGAGGGACAGCTCCTACGAGCAGTACTTC. The full variable domain, with the rest looked up from reference TRBV7-9 and TRBJ2-7, is DTGVSQNPRHKITKRGQNVTFRCDPISEHNRLYWYRQTLGQGPEFLTYFQNEAQLEKSRLLSDRFSAERPKGSFSTLEIQRTEQGDSAMYLCASSRLGIRRDSSYEQYFGPGTRLTVT.

The chain carries TRBV5-1 and TRBJ1-3, with D perhaps TRBD1 (6 bases). In germline, CDR1 is SGHRS, CDR2 YFSETQ. This CDR3 region has 15 residues. Trimming took off 2 bases at V and 4 bases at J, with 13 bases between the two ends. CDR3 protein: CASSFSGEAGNTIYF. Written as DNA, the CDR3 is TGCGCCAGCAGCTTTTCAGGGGAGGCAGGAAACACCATATATTTT.

The chain employs TRBV7-9 and TRBJ1-2, with D unclear. Germline assignment: CDR1 SEHNR and CDR2 FQNEAQ (reference sequence). V lost 1 base to trimming and J lost 5 bases, with 8 bases between them. The CDR3 spans 13 residues. CDR3 region: CASSLEGRYGYTF. In DNA form, the CDR3 reads TGTGCCAGCAGCTTAGAAGGGAGATATGGCTACACCTTC.

The V and J genes are TRBV7-3 and TRBJ2-2, with D maybe TRBD2 (6 bases). Trimming removed 4 bases at V and 7 bases at J, with 16 bases between. Per the germline V gene, CDR1 is SGHTA and CDR2 is FQGTGA. The CDR3 runs 15 residues. CDR3 residues: CASSSDGGVIGELFF. The CDR3 region has the DNA TGTGCCAGCAGCTCCGACGGAGGGGTGATCGGGGAGCTGTTTTTT.

The chain links TRBV7-9 to TRBJ2-7, with TRBD1 matching over 9 bases. The germline V gene has CDR1 SEHNR and CDR2 FQNEAQ (reference sequence). The CDR3 extends over 15 amino acids. With V trimmed by 5 bases and J by 1 base, 6 bases remained unmatched. The DNA of the CDR3 is TGTGCCAGCAGCCCAGGGACAGGGTGGTCCTACGAGCAGTACTTC. Translating it yields CASSPGTGWSYEQYF. Filled out from reference TRBV7-9 and TRBJ2-7, the complete variable domain reads DTGVSQNPRHKITKRGQNVTFRCDPISEHNRLYWYRQTLGQGPEFLTYFQNEAQLEKSRLLSDRFSAERPKGSFSTLEIQRTEQGDSAMYLCASSPGTGWSYEQYFGPGTRLTVT.

This chain connects TRBV7-2 to TRBJ2-7, with 8 bases matching TRBD2. CDR3 length: 15 residues. The trim removed 5 bases at V and 6 bases at J, leaving 12 bases unmatched. Germline V gives CDR1 SGHTA, CDR2 FQGNSA. The chain's CDR3 is CASSPSGGGPSEQYF. The CDR3 DNA reads as TGTGCCAGCAGCCCCTCGGGGGGGGGCCCCTCCGAGCAGTACTTC. The full variable domain, its missing parts supplied by reference TRBV7-2 and TRBJ2-7, is GAGVSQSPSNKVTEKGKDVELRCDPISGHTALYWYRQSLGQGLEFLIYFQGNSAPDKSGLPSDRFSAERTGGSVSTLTIQRTQQEDSAVYLCASSPSGGGPSEQYFGPGTRLTVT.

The V gene is TRBV15, the J gene TRBJ2-7; 7 positions agree with TRBD1. The CDR3 contains 15 residues. V trimming: 2 bases; J trimming: 1 base; junction bases outside the gene matches: 5. Per the germline V gene, CDR1 is LNHNV and CDR2 is YYDKDF (reference sequence). CDR3: CATSRRGQLSYEQYF. The CDR3 DNA sequence: TGTGCCACCAGCAGAAGGGGACAGCTTTCCTACGAGCAGTACTTC.

CDR3 amino acids: CAWSADTSNQPQHF. In DNA, the CDR3 is TGTGCCTGGAGTGCGGACACTAGCAATCAGCCCCAGCATTTT. The chain recombines TRBV30 with TRBJ1-5; tentative D call: TRBD1 (5 bases). Germline-derived CDR1 and CDR2 are GTSNPN and SVGIG (reference sequence). V lost 1 base to trimming and J lost 0 bases, with 7 bases between them. The CDR3 contains 14 residues.

This chain uses TRBV14 with TRBJ2-5; either TRBD1 or TRBD2 may supply D (5 bases each). CDR3 size: 18 residues. Per the germline V gene, CDR1 is SGHDN and CDR2 is FVKESK. The V end was cut by 4 bases, the J end by 5 bases, with 26 bases between. CDR3 in amino acids: CASSLGTYPTLGVETQYF. Written as DNA, the CDR3 is TGTGCCAGCAGCCTAGGGACGTATCCGACGCTCGGGGTCGAGACCCAGTACTTC.

This clone has just a few counts. This chain connects TRBV2 to TRBJ1-6, with 7 bases that match TRBD1. The CDR3 extends over 14 amino acids. J gave up 6 bases and V 4 bases, and 3 bases lay outside the gene matches. Germline-derived CDR1 and CDR2 are SNHLY and FYNNEI. The CDR3 loop is CASSVGDSNSPLHF. The CDR3, as DNA: TGTGCCAGCAGTGTCGGGGACAGTAATTCACCCCTCCACTTT.

The rearrangement uses TRBV13 and TRBJ1-5; D call uncertain. Germline loops: CDR1 PRHDT, CDR2 FYEKMQ (reference sequence). Trimming stripped 0 bases from V and 7 bases from J, with 7 bases between. The CDR3 consists of 13 residues. The CDR3 sequence is CASSLGQMQPQHF. The CDR3 DNA sequence: TGTGCCAGCAGCTTAGGACAGATGCAGCCCCAGCATTTT.

The rearrangement uses TRBV29-1 and TRBJ1-2, with 7 nucleotides matching TRBD1. From germline, CDR1 is SQVTM and CDR2 ANQGSEA. The CDR3 consists of 14 residues. With 7 bases clipped from V and 6 bases from J, the junction kept 14 bases outside the gene matches. CDR3 in DNA: TGCAGCGCGCGATGGAAGAGACAGGGTGATGGCTACACCTTC. Protein sequence: CSARWKRQGDGYTF. Together with reference TRBV29-1 and TRBJ1-2, the CDR3 gives the full variable domain: SAVISQKPSRDICQRGTSLTIQCQVDSQVTMMFWYRQQPGQSLTLIATANQGSEATYESGFVIDKFPISRPNLTFSTLTVSNMSPEDSSIYLCSARWKRQGDGYTFGSGTRLTVV.

This chain connects TRBV30 to TRBJ2-3; no definite D call. CDR1 is GTSNPN and CDR2 is SVGIG in the germline V gene (reference sequence). The CDR3 has 11 residues. Trimming removed 2 bases from V and 6 bases from J, with 6 bases in between. The CDR3 DNA reads TGTGCCTGGAGTTCGGGTGATACGCAGTATTTT. It encodes CAWSSGDTQYF. Full variable domain (missing parts from reference TRBV30 and TRBJ2-3): SQTIHQWPATLVQPVGSPLSLECTVEGTSNPNLYWYRQAAGRGLQLLFYSVGIGQISSEVPQNLSASRPQDRQFILSSKKLLLSDSGFYLCAWSSGDTQYFGPGTRLTVL.

V gene TRBV5-1 combines with J gene TRBJ2-3; 11 nucleotides line up with TRBD2. Germline V gene lookup returns CDR1 SGHRS and CDR2 YFSETQ. The CDR3 has 17 residues. Losses at the gene ends were 3 bases for V and 0 bases for J; bases not matched to a gene: 6. CDR3 in amino acids: CASSSGLADPSTDTQYF. CDR3 DNA sequence: TGCGCCAGCAGCTCGGGACTAGCGGATCCTAGCACAGATACGCAGTATTTT.

Only a few counts were recorded for this clone. This chain connects TRBV6-6 to TRBJ2-5; D is possibly TRBD2 (6 bases). Germline V gene data show CDR1 as MNHNY and CDR2 as SVGAGI (reference sequence). The V end lost 3 bases, the J end lost 5 bases, and 7 bases lay between the germline ends. This CDR3 contains 12 residues. As DNA, the CDR3 is TGTGCCAGCAGTTATACTAGCGAGACCCAGTACTTC. This sequence encodes CASSYTSETQYF.